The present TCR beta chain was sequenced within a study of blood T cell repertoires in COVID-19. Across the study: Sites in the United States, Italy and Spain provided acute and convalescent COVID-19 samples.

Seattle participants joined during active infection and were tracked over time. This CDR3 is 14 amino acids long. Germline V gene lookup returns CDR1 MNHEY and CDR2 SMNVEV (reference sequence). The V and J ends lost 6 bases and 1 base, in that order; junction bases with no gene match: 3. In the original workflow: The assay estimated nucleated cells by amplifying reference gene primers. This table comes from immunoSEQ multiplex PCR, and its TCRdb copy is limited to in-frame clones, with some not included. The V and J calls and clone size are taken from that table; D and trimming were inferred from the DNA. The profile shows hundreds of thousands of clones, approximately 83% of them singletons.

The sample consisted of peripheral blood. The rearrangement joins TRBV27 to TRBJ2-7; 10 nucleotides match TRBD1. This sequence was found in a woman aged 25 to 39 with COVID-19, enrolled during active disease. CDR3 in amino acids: CASSGDRGSYEQYF. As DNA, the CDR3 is TGTGCCAGCAGCGGGGACAGGGGATCCTACGAGCAGTACTTC.